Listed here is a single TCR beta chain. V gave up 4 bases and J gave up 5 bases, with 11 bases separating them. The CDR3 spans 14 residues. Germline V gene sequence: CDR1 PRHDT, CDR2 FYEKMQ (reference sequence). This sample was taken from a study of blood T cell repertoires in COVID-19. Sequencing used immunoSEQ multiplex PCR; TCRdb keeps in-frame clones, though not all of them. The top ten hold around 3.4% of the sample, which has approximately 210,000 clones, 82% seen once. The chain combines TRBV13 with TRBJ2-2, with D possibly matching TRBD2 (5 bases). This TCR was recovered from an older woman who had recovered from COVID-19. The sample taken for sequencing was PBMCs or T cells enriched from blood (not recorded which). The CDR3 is CASSSQSGTGELFF. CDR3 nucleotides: TGTGCCAGCAGCTCTCAATCGGGGACCGGGGAGCTGTTTTTT.